A single sample is the source of the 25 T cell receptor beta chains below, sequenced in a study of T cells in Graves' hyperthyroidism and ophthalmopathy. TCR beta CDR3 sequences were amplified from RNA transcripts. Initially, a first-round RT-PCR of the TCR CDR3 employed the HTBI primer set. TCRdb reprocessed the multiplex PCR reads via MiXCR and lists one record per CDR3 protein. This sample has hundreds of thousands of distinct CDR3 sequences; around a sixth occur once, and the top ten carry roughly 8%. The material sequenced was blood. These receptors were obtained from a woman between 18 and 29 years old with Graves' hyperthyroidism.

This clonotype was counted ten times or more. The rearrangement uses TRBV2 and TRBJ2-7, with 11 bases aligning to TRBD2. V dropped 8 bases and J dropped 6; count of bases not matched to a gene: 9. CDR3 length: 14 residues. Germline V gene data show CDR1 as SNHLY and CDR2 as FYNNEI. The CDR3 here is CASQGSSGRGEQYF. The CDR3 bases are TGTGCCAGCCAGGGGAGTAGCGGGAGGGGCGAGCAGTACTTC. The variable domain in full, with the rest retrieved from reference TRBV2 and TRBJ2-7, is EPEVTQTPSHQVTQMGQEVILRCVPISNHLYFYWYRQILGQKVEFLVSFYNNEISEKSEIFDDQFSVERPDGSNFTLKIRSTKLEDSAMYFCASQGSSGRGEQYFGPGTRLTVT.

This clonotype was seen repeatedly, ten times or more. V is TRBV7-9 and J is TRBJ1-1, with a tentative D call TRBD1 (5 bases). The CDR3 has 15 amino acids. Trimming took 5 bases from V and 6 from J, leaving 19 bases between them. CDR1 is SEHNR and CDR2 is FQNEAQ in the germline V gene (reference sequence). The CDR3 is CASSPGPWGIAEAFF. CDR3 nucleotide sequence: TGTGCCAGCAGCCCTGGGCCTTGGGGGATCGCTGAAGCTTTCTTT.

In its sample, this clonotype was seen many times. The chain has TRBV6-1 and TRBJ1-1; 8 bases line up with TRBD1. The CDR3 spans 14 residues. Germline CDR1 is MNHNS and CDR2 is SASEGT. V was clipped by 4 bases and J by 4 bases; unmatched bases: 5. In nucleotides, the CDR3 is TGTGCCAGCAGTGGAACAGGGGGTGCCACTGAAGCTTTCTTT. Translation: CASSGTGGATEAFF.

The chain combines TRBV9 with TRBJ1-6, with D possibly being TRBD1 (6 bases). Germline V gene data show CDR1 as SGDLS and CDR2 as YYNGEE. V lost 4 bases to trimming and J lost 11 bases, with 25 bases between them. The CDR3 sequence is 17 residues long. CDR3 sequence reads: CASSPWDTGSEGPPLHF. The DNA for the CDR3 is TGTGCCAGCAGCCCGTGGGACACCGGGAGTGAGGGACCACCCCTCCACTTT.

This clonotype was recorded at least ten times. This chain joins TRBV27 and TRBJ1-5, with D tentatively TRBD1 (5 bases). The germline CDR1 and CDR2 sequences are MNHEY and SMNVEV (reference sequence). This CDR3 region has 16 residues. The V end was cut by 0 bases, the J end by 3 bases, with 12 bases between. CDR3 DNA: TGTGCCAGCAGTTTATCGAGTGGGACGGCCAATCAGCCCCAGCATTTT. Translating gives CASSLSSGTANQPQHF.

V and J are TRBV28 and TRBJ2-5, with a possible D match to TRBD2 (7 bases). The germline V gene has CDR1 MDHEN and CDR2 SYDVKM. This CDR3 has 16 residues. V gave up 6 bases and J gave up 2 bases, with 19 bases separating them. Written as DNA, the CDR3 is TGTGCCAGCAGCTGGGGGCGGGGGAACTCACAAGAGACCCAGTACTTC. It yields the protein CASSWGRGNSQETQYF.

This clonotype was counted only a few times. The gene calls are TRBV19 and TRBJ1-2; D possibly corresponds to TRBD1 (5 bases). Per germline, CDR1 LNHDA and CDR2 SQIVND (reference sequence). V lost 3 bases, J lost 8 bases, and 13 bases lay in between. The CDR3 consists of 13 residues. The CDR3 sequence: CASSIGGRGGYTF. CDR3 nucleotide sequence: TGTGCCAGTAGTATTGGCGGGAGGGGAGGCTACACCTTC.

CDR3 nucleotides: TGCGCCAGCAGCTTGGGGGCTAGCGGGAGATCACCCCTCCACTTT. Its translation is CASSLGASGRSPLHF. V is TRBV5-1 and J is TRBJ1-6; no reliable D call. V shed 0 bases and J shed 10 bases, with 14 bases lying between them. Looked up from germline, CDR1 is SGHRS and CDR2 is YFSETQ. The CDR3 has 15 residues.

In this sample, this clonotype turned up many times. The gene calls are TRBV5-6 and TRBJ1-2; tentatively, D is TRBD1 (5 bases). The length of the CDR3 is 15 residues. Germline V gene lookup returns CDR1 SGHDT and CDR2 YYEEEE. The V gene lost 4 bases and the J gene lost 8 bases, with 21 bases spanning the gap. The CDR3 coding sequence is TGTGCCAGCAGCCCTGGGACTGAGGTCCTCGGGGGCTACACCTTC. Protein product: CASSPGTEVLGGYTF.

This rearrangement joins TRBV7-9 to TRBJ1-4, with 8 bases fitting TRBD1. CDR1 SEHNR and CDR2 FQNEAQ come from the germline V gene (reference sequence). The CDR3 is 13 amino acids. With V trimmed by 5 bases and J by 8 bases, 4 bases remained unmatched. This chain's CDR3 is CASSPYRGEKLFF. CDR3 nucleotides: TGTGCCAGCAGCCCGTACAGGGGGGAAAAACTGTTTTTT.

This clonotype was recorded at least ten times. The V and J genes are TRBV18 and TRBJ1-5; no clear D gene. Per the germline V gene, CDR1 is KGHSH and CDR2 is LQKENI. This CDR3 contains 14 residues. Trimming cost V 3 bases and J 3 bases, with 9 bases left between them. CDR3 in DNA: TGTGCCAGCTCACCCTCATCCTCCAATCAGCCCCAGCATTTT. It translates to CASSPSSSNQPQHF.

This clonotype was recorded many times. This chain uses TRBV7-2 with TRBJ2-3, with 7 nucleotides matching TRBD2. The V segment lost 4 bases and the J segment 1 base; nucleotides outside the gene matches: 2. Germline CDR1 SGHTA, CDR2 FQGNSA. This CDR3 contains 14 residues. The CDR3 is CASSYSGGTDTQYF. The CDR3 DNA reads TGTGCCAGCAGCTACAGCGGGGGCACAGATACGCAGTATTTT. The whole variable domain, filled in from reference TRBV7-2 and TRBJ2-3, reads GAGVSQSPSNKVTEKGKDVELRCDPISGHTALYWYRQSLGQGLEFLIYFQGNSAPDKSGLPSDRFSAERTGGSVSTLTIQRTQQEDSAVYLCASSYSGGTDTQYFGPGTRLTVL.

Many counts were recorded for this clonotype. The DNA for the CDR3 is TGCAGTGCCGTTGAAGGTAGCGGAAACATTCAGTACTTC. The encoded protein is CSAVEGSGNIQYF. The chain couples TRBV20-1 to TRBJ2-4, with a weak D call TRBD2 (6 bases). V lost 6 bases to trimming and J lost 6 bases, with 15 bases between them. The germline gives CDR1 DFQATT, CDR2 SNEGSKA (reference sequence). CDR3 size: 13 residues.

The table lists this clonotype with many counts. The gene calls are TRBV19 and TRBJ1-2; tentative D call: TRBD1 (5 bases). Trimming took off 7 bases at V and 8 bases at J, with 17 bases between the two ends. CDR3 size: 13 residues. CDR1 and CDR2 (germline): LNHDA, SQIVND (reference sequence). This CDR3 reads CASTQSGTGGYTF. CDR3 bases: TGTGCCAGTACCCAATCAGGGACTGGAGGCTACACCTTC.

This clonotype was detected many times. The rearrangement joins TRBV12-5 to TRBJ1-2; TRBD1 matches at 12 bases. V dropped 5 bases and J dropped 3; count of bases not matched to a gene: 7. CDR1 and CDR2 (germline): LGHNT, FRNRAP. The CDR3 runs to 16 residues. In DNA form, the CDR3 reads TGTGCTAGTGGTGCGGGACAGGGGGCTGGGGACTATGGCTACACCTTC. This gives the protein CASGAGQGAGDYGYTF. The entire variable domain, with the rest obtained from reference TRBV12-5 and TRBJ1-2, is as follows: DARVTQTPRHKVTEMGQEVTMRCQPILGHNTVFWYRQTMMQGLELLAYFRNRAPLDDSGMPKDRFSAEMPDATLATLKIQPSEPRDSAVYFCASGAGQGAGDYGYTFGSGTRLTVV.

In this sample, this clonotype turned up many times. The CDR3 nucleotides are TGTGCCAGCAGCCCAAGGACAGGGGAGGGTAGTGAAGCTTTCTTT. The encoded protein is CASSPRTGEGSEAFF. The rearrangement uses TRBV7-8 and TRBJ1-1, with 9 positions matching TRBD1. Looked up from germline, CDR1 is SGHVS and CDR2 is FQNEAQ. Losses at the gene ends were 5 bases for V and 7 bases for J; bases not matched to a gene: 11. This CDR3 spans 15 amino acids.

This clonotype occurred once. The chain couples TRBV5-1 to TRBJ2-7, with D perhaps given as TRBD1 or TRBD2 (5 bases each). Germline V gene lookup returns CDR1 SGHRS and CDR2 YFSETQ. The CDR3 is made up of 15 amino acids. V was pared by 0 bases and J by 3 bases, with 13 bases between. CDR3 bases: TGCGCCAGCAGCTTGGACGGGACCGCAAACTACGAGCAGTACTTC. Its translation is CASSLDGTANYEQYF.

This clonotype was seen at least ten times. This chain links TRBV20-1 with TRBJ2-3; D possibly corresponds to TRBD2 (6 bases). CDR1 is DFQATT and CDR2 is SNEGSKA in the germline V gene (reference sequence). This CDR3 spans 15 amino acids. Trimming took off 5 bases at V and 0 bases at J, with 15 bases between the two ends. The CDR3 protein is CSAYPGLTSTDTQYF. The CDR3 coding sequence is TGCAGTGCTTACCCGGGACTTACTAGCACAGATACGCAGTATTTT.

This clonotype was seen only a few times. The rearrangement links TRBV3-1 to TRBJ2-4, with D perhaps TRBD1 (5 bases). V was trimmed by 4 bases and J by 3 bases, leaving 16 bases between them. This CDR3 region has 16 residues. Germline CDR1 is LGHDT and CDR2 is YNNKEL (reference sequence). This CDR3 reads CASSRPTDSLKNIQYF. The CDR3, as DNA: TGTGCCAGCAGCCGCCCGACAGATAGCCTCAAAAACATTCAGTACTTC.

This clonotype was seen many times. V is TRBV12-3 or TRBV12-4 and J is TRBJ2-5, with D possibly being TRBD1 (5 bases). CDR3 length equals 14 residues. The V gene lost 6 bases and the J gene lost 5 bases, with 16 bases spanning the gap. The CDR3 nucleotides read TGTGCCAGCAGCCCCATAGGGGTAGACGAGACCCAGTACTTC. This gives the protein CASSPIGVDETQYF.

This sequence joins TRBV15 and TRBJ1-3, with 8 bases fitting TRBD1. The CDR3 extends over 15 amino acids. Per the germline V gene, CDR1 is LNHNV and CDR2 is YYDKDF (reference sequence). The V and J ends lost 6 bases and 1 base, in that order; junction bases with no gene match: 5. CDR3 protein: CATSHDRGSGNTIYF. CDR3 sequence (DNA): TGTGCCACCAGTCATGACAGGGGTTCTGGAAACACCATATATTTT.

This clonotype was picked up many times. The chain employs TRBV6-4 and TRBJ2-3; TRBD2 matches 12 bases. The CDR3 loop spans 14 amino acids. After removal of 3 bases from V and 5 bases from J, the junction contained 0 bases not matched to a gene. The germline CDR1 and CDR2 sequences are MRHNA and SNTAGT. The CDR3 DNA follows: TGTGCCAGCAGTGAGGGACTAGCGGGAGATACGCAGTATTTT. Residues: CASSEGLAGDTQYF.

This clonotype was counted at least ten times. The rearrangement joins TRBV12-3 or TRBV12-4 to TRBJ1-4; no clear D gene. Between the trimmed V and J ends, which lost 9 bases and 5 bases, there was a span of 16 bases. The CDR3 has 14 amino acids. The CDR3 region has the DNA TGTGCCAGTGCCTGGAGCCACCCAAATGAAAAACTGTTTTTT. It codes for CASAWSHPNEKLFF.

This sequence joins TRBV19 and TRBJ2-2, with TRBD1 identical over 12 bases. Trimming took 5 bases from V and 5 from J; bases not matched to a gene: 9. Germline V lookup: CDR1 LNHDA, CDR2 SQIVND (reference sequence). CDR3 size: 17 residues. CDR3 in DNA: TGTGCCAGTAGTCCCCGGGACAGGGGGCGCCGGACCGGGGAGCTGTTTTTT. Translating gives CASSPRDRGRRTGELFF.

At least ten counts were recorded for this clonotype. This chain uses TRBV5-6 with TRBJ1-5; D perhaps matches TRBD1 (5 bases). Germline assignment: CDR1 SGHDT and CDR2 YYEEEE. V gave up 6 bases and J gave up 5 bases, with 18 bases separating them. CDR3 length: 15 residues. CDR3 sequence reads: CASTKRQGPYQPQHF. The CDR3 DNA reads as TGTGCCAGCACCAAACGGCAGGGCCCGTATCAGCCCCAGCATTTT.